A single sample gave rise to the 20 T cell receptor beta chains below, sequenced in a study of post-analysis software for immune sequencing data. cDNA libraries of TCR beta carried unique molecular identifiers. MiXCR was run by TCRdb on the PCR reads, yielding one entry per CDR3 protein. The sample lists 150,000 to 200,000 distinct CDR3 sequences, around 34% occurring once. Material: blood, obtained after autologous hematopoietic stem cell transplantation. These receptors were taken from a girl aged 5 to 17 with multiple sclerosis.

Comments on this clonotype: This sequence may be a read error, since a much larger clone differs from it by one base. This chain links TRBV29-1 with TRBJ2-7, with 8 bases that match TRBD2. The CDR3 totals 11 residues. From germline, CDR1 is SQVTM and CDR2 ANQGSEA. The DNA for the CDR3 is TGCAGCGCCGGGGGGGACTACGAGCGGTACTTC. Translated: CSAGGDYERYF.

Details on this clonotype: One junction end does not reproduce the germline sequence, and a read error may be involved. V is TRBV20-1 and J is TRBJ2-4; TRBD2 matches 8 bases. The CDR3 has 12 residues. Germline CDR1 is DFQATT and CDR2 is SNEGSKA (reference sequence). CDR3: CRARAGDGIQYF. As DNA, the CDR3 is TGCAGGGCTAGAGCGGGAGACGGCATTCAGTACTTC.

The chain recombines TRBV12-3 or TRBV12-4 with TRBJ2-1; 10 positions agree with TRBD2. V shed 3 bases and J 6 bases; nucleotides not matched to a gene: 8. This CDR3 contains 16 residues. Here the CDR3 reads CASSFSLAGKGNEQFF. DNA for the CDR3: TGTGCCAGCAGTTTCTCACTAGCGGGAAAAGGCAATGAGCAGTTCTTC.

This sequence joins TRBV7-9 and TRBJ2-4; D not certain. The J call is uncertain, as TRBJ2-7 better fits the DNA end. Germline V lookup: CDR1 SEHNR, CDR2 FQNEAQ (reference sequence). This CDR3 is 14 amino acids long. CDR3 in DNA: TGTGCCAGCAGCTTAGTAGGGCCACCATACGAGCAGTACTTC. As protein: CASSLVGPPYEQYF.

V gene TRBV12-3 or TRBV12-4 combines with J gene TRBJ2-5, with 10 bases lining up with TRBD2. V was pared by 7 bases and J by 11 bases, with 16 bases of the junction left unmatched. The CDR3 is 15 amino acids. CDR3 DNA sequence: TGTGCCAGCAAAATAGCGGGAGGCGGGGGCAATGAGCAGTACTTC. It is translated as CASKIAGGGGNEQYF.

A few counts support this clonotype. This chain joins TRBV6-1 and TRBJ2-1, with 8 bases lining up with TRBD2. J lost 4 bases, V lost 0 bases, and 8 bases had no gene match. Germline CDR1 is MNHNS and CDR2 is SASEGT. The CDR3 covers 17 residues. This CDR3 is CASSEAGWREVYNEQFF. CDR3 DNA sequence: TGTGCCAGCAGTGAAGCAGGGTGGCGGGAGGTTTACAATGAGCAGTTCTTC.

V and J are TRBV19 and TRBJ1-4; perhaps TRBD1 as D (6 bases). The ends were cut back, 0 bases at V and 8 bases at J, with 13 bases in the middle. The length of the CDR3 is 15 residues. Germline V lookup: CDR1 LNHDA, CDR2 SQIVND (reference sequence). The CDR3 DNA reads as TGTGCCAGTAGTATAGAAGCCAGGGGTCGGGAAAAACTGTTTTTT. This gives the protein CASSIEARGREKLFF.

CDR3 in amino acids: CSVPYAAFGGDRTEAFF. CDR3 sequence (DNA): TGCAGCGTACCCTATGCAGCTTTCGGCGGGGATCGGACTGAAGCTTTCTTT. The genes are TRBV29-1 and TRBJ1-1; D is ambiguous. Trimming removed 6 bases at V and 5 bases at J, with 28 bases between. Germline V gene data show CDR1 as SQVTM and CDR2 as ANQGSEA. The CDR3 consists of 17 residues.

This chain links TRBV11-2 with TRBJ2-5; 7 bases agree with TRBD1. The DNA end lines up better with TRBJ2-7; the J call may be wrong. The CDR3 spans 15 residues. Germline V gene sequence: CDR1 SGHAT, CDR2 FQNNGV. The CDR3 spells CASSLGTGIPYEQYF. CDR3 nucleotides: TGTGCCAGCAGCTTAGGGACAGGAATTCCCTACGAGCAGTACTTC.

This clonotype was recorded a few times. The gene calls are TRBV7-9 and TRBJ1-5; D unclear. Germline V gene sequence: CDR1 SEHNR, CDR2 FQNEAQ (reference sequence). Trimming cost V 0 bases and J 2 bases, with 11 bases left between them. The CDR3 extends over 16 amino acids. This CDR3 is CASSLARGEGNQPQHF. The CDR3 nucleotides read TGTGCCAGCAGCTTAGCCCGGGGAGAGGGCAATCAGCCCCAGCATTTT.

There are a few counts of this clonotype. V usage is TRBV4-2 and J usage is TRBJ2-5; D gene ambiguous. The DNA end is a closer match to TRBJ2-7, so the J assignment may be wrong. CDR1 is LGHNA, CDR2 YNFKEQ, per germline. The CDR3 is made up of 15 amino acids. The CDR3 reads CASSQAHGSAYEQYF. CDR3 DNA: TGTGCCAGCAGCCAAGCCCACGGGTCGGCCTACGAGCAGTACTTC.

This clonotype came up many times. The rearrangement uses TRBV5-1 and TRBJ2-1, with 7 bases fitting TRBD1. CDR1 and CDR2 from the germline V gene are SGHRS and YFSETQ. The CDR3 runs 15 residues. V lost 0 bases, J lost 2 bases, and 2 bases stayed unmatched. The DNA for the CDR3 is TGCGCCAGCAGCTTGGGGGACAGCCCCTACAATGAGCAGTTCTTC. Protein product: CASSLGDSPYNEQFF.

The V call is TRBV10-3, the J call TRBJ1-2, with TRBD1 as a possible D gene (6 bases). The CDR3 has 18 amino acids. V was pared by 2 bases and J by 4 bases, with 23 bases between. CDR1 ENHRY and CDR2 SYGVKD come from the germline V gene. In DNA, the CDR3 is TGTGCCATCAGTGAGCCCGGCCCTCGGAGCAGGGGAGGCTATGGCTACACCTTC. It codes for CAISEPGPRSRGGYGYTF.

This clonotype turned up a few times. The rearrangement uses TRBV20-1 and TRBJ2-1; no clear D. Trimming stripped 0 bases from V and 7 bases from J, with 10 bases between. The CDR3 covers 13 residues. CDR1 is DFQATT and CDR2 is SNEGSKA in the germline V gene (reference sequence). The CDR3 DNA reads as TGCAGTGCTAGAGATCTATCTCGTAATGAGCAGTTCTTC. It is translated as CSARDLSRNEQFF.

V usage is TRBV7-2 and J usage is TRBJ1-5; D call uncertain. Trimming removed 1 base from V and 9 bases from J, with 13 bases in between. Germline V gene sequence: CDR1 SGHTA, CDR2 FQGNSA. The CDR3 loop spans 14 amino acids. The CDR3, as DNA: TGTGCCAGCAGCTTAGGGGGTTCGGGTGTGCCCCAGCATTTT. This codes for CASSLGGSGVPQHF.

The CDR3, as DNA: TGCGCCAGCAGCTTGGCCGTGGGACAGGGGGCGGACGAGCAGTACTTC. The encoded protein is CASSLAVGQGADEQYF. The V and J genes are TRBV5-1 and TRBJ2-7, with 12 bases fitting TRBD1. Losses at the gene ends were 0 bases for V and 5 bases for J; bases not matched to a gene: 6. CDR3 size: 16 residues. From germline, CDR1 is SGHRS and CDR2 YFSETQ.

The J gene is TRBJ1-2, the V gene TRBV5-1; D is unclear. The CDR3 sequence is 16 residues long. The germline CDR1 and CDR2 sequences are SGHRS and YFSETQ. V dropped 1 base and J dropped 1 base, with 14 bases sitting between them. This CDR3 is CASSLSPGEDNYGYTF. CDR3 DNA sequence: TGCGCCAGCAGCTTGAGCCCAGGCGAGGATAACTATGGCTACACCTTC.

This rearrangement joins TRBV4-2 to TRBJ2-1, with D perhaps TRBD2 (5 bases). This CDR3 spans 12 amino acids. Germline-derived CDR1 and CDR2 are LGHNA and YNFKEQ. The germline V and J ends were trimmed by 8 bases and 8 bases, with 13 bases remaining between them. CDR3 nucleotides: TGTGCCAGCTCTAGCAACTCCCATGAGCAGTTCTTC. Its translation: CASSSNSHEQFF.

In its sample, this clonotype was seen a few times. The gene calls are TRBV6-1 and TRBJ1-4; 7 nucleotides match TRBD1. CDR3 length: 17 amino acids. The junction had 17 bases not matched to a gene; V was cut back by 6 bases and J by 7 bases. The germline CDR1 and CDR2 sequences are MNHNS and SASEGT. CDR3 region: CASRRGPSTKGSEKLFF. DNA for the CDR3: TGTGCCAGCAGGAGGGGGCCTTCGACTAAGGGTTCTGAAAAACTGTTTTTT.

This chain joins TRBV2 and TRBJ2-7; TRBD2 matches 8 bases. Per the germline V gene, CDR1 is SNHLY and CDR2 is FYNNEI. Trimming at V came to 11 bases and at J to 1 base, leaving 13 bases not matched to a gene. This CDR3 is built from 15 residues. The CDR3: CAVRGSGRSSYEQYF. The DNA for the CDR3 is TGTGCCGTAAGGGGCAGCGGGAGAAGTTCCTACGAGCAGTACTTC. Full variable domain (outside the CDR3, taken from reference TRBV2 and TRBJ2-7): EPEVTQTPSHQVTQMGQEVILRCVPISNHLYFYWYRQILGQKVEFLVSFYNNEISEKSEIFDDQFSVERPDGSNFTLKIRSTKLEDSAMYFCAVRGSGRSSYEQYFGPGTRLTVT.